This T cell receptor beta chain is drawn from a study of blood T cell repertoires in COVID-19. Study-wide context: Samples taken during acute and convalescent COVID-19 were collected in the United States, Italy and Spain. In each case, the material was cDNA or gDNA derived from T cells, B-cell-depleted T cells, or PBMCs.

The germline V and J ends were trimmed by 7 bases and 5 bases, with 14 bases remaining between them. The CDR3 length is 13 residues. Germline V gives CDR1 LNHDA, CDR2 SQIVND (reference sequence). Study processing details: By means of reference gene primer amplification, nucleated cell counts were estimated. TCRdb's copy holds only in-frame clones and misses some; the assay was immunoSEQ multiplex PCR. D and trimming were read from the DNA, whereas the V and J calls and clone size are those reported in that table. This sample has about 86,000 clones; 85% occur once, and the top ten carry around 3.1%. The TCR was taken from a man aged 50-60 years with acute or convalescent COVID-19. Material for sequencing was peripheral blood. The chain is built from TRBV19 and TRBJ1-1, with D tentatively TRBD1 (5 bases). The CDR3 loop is CASIGPRGTEAFF. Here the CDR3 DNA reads TGTGCCAGTATTGGGCCCCGGGGGACTGAAGCTTTCTTT. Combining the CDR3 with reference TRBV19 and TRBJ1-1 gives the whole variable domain DGGITQSPKYLFRKEGQNVTLSCEQNLNHDAMYWYRQDPGQGLRLIYYSQIVNDFQKGDIAEGYSVSREKKESFPLTVTSAQKNPTAFYLCASIGPRGTEAFFGQGTRLTVV.